This T cell receptor beta chain was captured by sequencing in a study of radiotherapy plus CTLA-4 blockade in lung cancer (dated 2018 in TCRdb). For the wider study: Among the enrolled patients, 15% to 20% had an objective response, and roughly 30% reached disease control.

V has 1 base trimmed and J has 7 bases trimmed; junction bases matching no gene number 8. The CDR3 contains 15 residues, cysteine and phenylalanine counted. Solely the CDR3 DNA is kept, with 45 bases framed from the first base. Via the germline V gene, CDR1 is SNHLY and CDR2 FYNNEI. With regard to this clone: The antigen this receptor binds is unknown. It has no much larger one-base neighbor in the sample; base qualities were not kept.

Receptor amplification or capture employed the immunoSEQ multiplex PCR assay. TCRdb's version of the immuneACCESS table is confined to in-frame rearrangements and falls short of the full clone set. An unresolved V gene accounts for under half of the shortfall where checked; the remainder is of unknown origin. This sample lists approximately 49,000 clones; around 84% were detected once. The ten largest clones represent 25% to 35% of the sample. What the research found in general, with its limitations: The strongest predictors of response were reported to be early dynamic shifts in blood T cell clones along with a rise in serum interferon-beta following radiation. After treatment with radiotherapy and ipilimumab, TCR clones that originated in tumors expanded in peripheral blood.

The study tested focal radiation therapy combined with CTLA-4 blockade (ipilimumab) in patients with chemo-refractory metastatic non-small-cell lung cancer. The rearrangement combines TRBV2 with TRBJ1-2; 8 middle bases align to TRBD1. This sequence was found in a human donor with non-small cell lung cancer whose response to radiotherapy plus ipilimumab could not be evaluated. The sample here was peripheral blood, taken from a patient treated with radiotherapy plus ipilimumab. The DNA is as follows: TGTGCCAGCAGTGAAGGCTGGCAGGGGGCCCGTGGCTACACCTTC. This codes for CASSEGWQGARGYTF.